A selection of T cell receptor beta chains follows, all from one sample in a study of CD8 T cells in ankylosing spondylitis. TCRdb analysed the 5' RACE reads with MiXCR anew, one entry per CDR3 protein. The sample contains some 300,000 distinct CDR3 sequences, about 20% of which appear only once. Sequenced input: blood, either unsorted or a sorted T cell fraction (not recorded which). The source of these receptors is a female donor with ankylosing spondylitis or in good health (not recorded which). Each CDR3 is given with its conserved first and last residue. Each record gives: clone size, V gene, D gene, J gene, CDR3 protein, CDR3 DNA. A D gene is named only where the DNA matches it firmly. Rows may omit the clone size; those that give it use once, few, many or a size class.

size: -; V: TRBV5-1; D: -; J: TRBJ1-1; CDR3: CASSLDLGVNTEAFF; DNA: TGCGCCAGCAGCTTGGACCTTGGGGTGAACACTGAAGCTTTCTTT
size: -; V: TRBV6-5; D: TRBD2; J: TRBJ2-3; CDR3: CASSYTGRAGDTQYF; DNA: TGTGCCAGCAGTTACACCGGGAGGGCCGGAGATACGCAGTATTTT
size: few; V: TRBV24-1; D: TRBD1; J: TRBJ2-1; CDR3: CATSEPGQGRNEQFF; DNA: TGTGCCACCAGTGAGCCTGGACAGGGGAGGAATGAGCAGTTCTTC
size: many; V: TRBV29-1; D: -; J: TRBJ1-4; CDR3: CSVAEGGGNEKLFF; DNA: TGCAGCGTCGCCGAGGGGGGCGGTAATGAAAAACTGTTTTTT
size: -; V: TRBV6-1; D: -; J: TRBJ2-1; CDR3: CASVSTVSYNEQFF; DNA: TGTGCCAGCGTCTCCACCGTTTCCTACAATGAGCAGTTCTTC
size: few; V: TRBV6-5; D: TRBD1; J: TRBJ1-2; CDR3: CASSLVIGQGYGYTF; DNA: TGTGCCAGCAGTTTAGTGATTGGACAGGGGTATGGCTACACCTTC
size: once; V: TRBV28; D: TRBD1; J: TRBJ1-6; CDR3: CASRPRGRVNSPLHF; DNA: TGTGCCAGCAGGCCCAGGGGGCGCGTCAATTCACCCCTCCACTTT
size: -; V: TRBV4-3; D: TRBD2; J: TRBJ2-5; CDR3: CASSQDRRTSGKQETQYF; DNA: TGCGCCAGCAGCCAAGATAGGAGGACTAGCGGAAAACAAGAGACCCAGTACTTC
size: -; V: TRBV7-8; D: -; J: TRBJ2-6; CDR3: CASSPNRAGTNVLTF; DNA: TGTGCCAGCAGCCCGAACAGGGCGGGGACCAACGTCCTGACTTTC
size: -; V: TRBV4-3; D: -; J: TRBJ2-3; CDR3: CASSPLADTDTQYF; DNA: TGCGCCAGCAGCCCTCTAGCCGACACAGATACGCAGTATTTT
size: -; V: TRBV14; D: -; J: TRBJ2-3; CDR3: CASSFRGGPTDTQYF; DNA: TGTGCCAGCAGCTTTCGTGGAGGGCCCACAGATACGCAGTATTTT
size: few; V: TRBV20-1; D: TRBD2; J: TRBJ2-1; CDR3: CSARDPGTSGPMGEQFF; DNA: TGCAGTGCTAGAGATCCGGGGACTAGCGGACCCATGGGTGAGCAGTTCTTC
size: -; V: TRBV6-2/TRBV6-3; D: -; J: TRBJ2-1; CDR3: CASSSGTLGYVDEQFF; DNA: TGTGCCAGCAGTTCGGGAACTCTCGGTTATGTTGATGAGCAGTTCTTC
size: many; V: TRBV12-3/TRBV12-4; D: -; J: TRBJ2-4; CDR3: CASSPTGNIQYF; DNA: TGTGCCAGCAGCCCGACGGGAAACATTCAGTACTTC
size: -; V: TRBV18; D: -; J: TRBJ2-1; CDR3: CASSPWTTTRHEQFF; DNA: TGTGCCAGCTCACCTTGGACTACCACGAGACATGAGCAGTTCTTC
size: few; V: TRBV9; D: -; J: TRBJ2-7; CDR3: CASSPQVGASYEQYF; DNA: TGTGCCAGCAGCCCACAGGTGGGGGCCTCCTACGAGCAGTACTTC
size: -; V: TRBV12-3/TRBV12-4; D: TRBD2; J: TRBJ2-5; CDR3: CASSFRTSGKETQYF; DNA: TGTGCCAGCAGTTTTCGGACTAGCGGGAAAGAGACCCAGTACTTC
size: few; V: TRBV19; D: -; J: TRBJ2-5; CDR3: CASSSYSQETQYF; DNA: TGTGCCAGTAGTTCCTACTCACAAGAGACCCAGTACTTC
size: -; V: TRBV6-2/TRBV6-3; D: TRBD1; J: TRBJ2-6; CDR3: CASSWTGKGPGANVLTF; DNA: TGTGCCAGCAGTTGGACAGGGAAAGGGCCTGGGGCCAACGTCCTGACTTTC
size: few; V: TRBV7-9; D: -; J: TRBJ1-1; CDR3: CASSRIGGTEAFF; DNA: TGTGCCAGCAGTCGGATTGGGGGGACTGAAGCTTTCTTT
size: -; V: TRBV7-9; D: TRBD1; J: TRBJ1-4; CDR3: CASSIGQGQTNEKLFF; DNA: TGTGCCAGCAGCATAGGACAGGGCCAAACTAATGAAAAACTGTTTTTT
size: -; V: TRBV15; D: TRBD2; J: TRBJ2-1; CDR3: CATSRDRKAALAVYNEQFF; DNA: TGTGCCACCAGCAGAGATAGGAAGGCTGCGCTAGCGGTTTACAATGAGCAGTTCTTC
size: -; V: TRBV25-1; D: TRBD2; J: TRBJ2-6; CDR3: CASSETSGGSGANVLTF; DNA: TGTGCCAGCAGTGAAACTAGCGGGGGTTCTGGGGCCAACGTCCTGACTTTC
size: -; V: TRBV19; D: TRBD1; J: TRBJ2-7; CDR3: CATGTGRTYEQYF; DNA: TGTGCCACCGGGACAGGGAGAACCTACGAGCAGTACTTC
size: -; V: TRBV10-3; D: -; J: TRBJ1-1; CDR3: CATGEGEAFF; DNA: TGTGCCACCGGGGAAGGGGAAGCTTTCTTT
size: few; V: TRBV7-9; D: TRBD2; J: TRBJ2-3; CDR3: CASSPGRVDTQYF; DNA: TGTGCCAGCAGCCCTGGGAGGGTAGATACGCAGTATTTT
size: -; V: TRBV6-6; D: -; J: TRBJ2-1; CDR3: CASTVASEQFF; DNA: TGTGCCAGCACCGTAGCGTCTGAGCAGTTCTTC
size: few; V: TRBV19; D: TRBD1; J: TRBJ1-5; CDR3: CASSTGLNQPQHF; DNA: TGTGCCAGCTCGACAGGGCTCAATCAGCCCCAGCATTTT
size: many; V: TRBV20-1; D: TRBD2; J: TRBJ2-1; CDR3: CSAKNPSGRYNEQFF; DNA: TGCAGTGCTAAGAACCCTAGCGGGAGGTACAATGAGCAGTTCTTC
size: many; V: TRBV5-1; D: -; J: TRBJ1-1; CDR3: CASSFGENTEAFF; DNA: TGTGCCAGCAGTTTCGGGGAGAACACTGAAGCTTTCTTT
size: -; V: TRBV5-1; D: -; J: TRBJ2-7; CDR3: CASSLDGKQYF; DNA: TGCGCCAGCAGCTTGGATGGGAAGCAGTACTTC
size: many; V: TRBV29-1; D: -; J: TRBJ2-3; CDR3: CSVAGTLNQASTDTQYF; DNA: TGCAGCGTGGCCGGGACTTTGAATCAAGCTAGCACAGATACGCAGTATTTT
size: few; V: TRBV12-3/TRBV12-4; D: -; J: TRBJ2-7; CDR3: CASSQGPEQYF; DNA: TGTGCCAGCAGTCAGGGGCCCGAGCAGTACTTC
size: -; V: TRBV20-1; D: -; J: TRBJ2-5; CDR3: CSARDPGVGETQYF; DNA: TGCAGTGCTAGAGATCCGGGGGTTGGAGAGACCCAGTACTTC
size: -; V: TRBV20-1; D: -; J: TRBJ1-5; CDR3: CSAVDNRDSNQPQHF; DNA: TGCAGTGCTGTGGACAACAGGGATAGCAATCAGCCCCAGCATTTT
size: few; V: TRBV7-2; D: -; J: TRBJ2-7; CDR3: CASSPQSGPTYEQYF; DNA: TGTGCCAGCAGCCCCCAGAGCGGTCCCACCTACGAGCAGTACTTC
size: few; V: TRBV6-1; D: TRBD1; J: TRBJ1-2; CDR3: CASSELTGSGYTF; DNA: TGTGCCAGCAGCGAATTGACAGGGTCTGGCTACACCTTC
size: -; V: TRBV12-3/TRBV12-4; D: -; J: TRBJ2-7; CDR3: CASSKGSYEQYF; DNA: TGTGCCAGCAGTAAGGGAAGCTACGAGCAGTACTTC
size: -; V: TRBV20-1; D: TRBD2; J: TRBJ2-3; CDR3: CSAVGGGTGTDTQYF; DNA: TGCAGTGCCGTAGGCGGGGGAACTGGCACAGATACGCAGTATTTT
size: -; V: TRBV15; D: TRBD2; J: TRBJ2-7; CDR3: CATRGTSGRSLYEQYF; DNA: TGTGCCACCAGGGGGACTAGCGGGAGATCCCTCTACGAGCAGTACTTC
size: few; V: TRBV6-1; D: TRBD2; J: TRBJ2-3; CDR3: CATSGLAGRTDTQYF; DNA: TGTGCCACCTCGGGACTAGCGGGAAGGACAGATACGCAGTATTTT
size: -; V: TRBV4-2; D: -; J: TRBJ2-1; CDR3: CARGPGLIGRGDNEQFF; DNA: TGTGCCAGGGGCCCTGGGCTTATCGGCAGAGGGGACAATGAGCAGTTCTTC
size: -; V: TRBV10-3; D: TRBD2; J: TRBJ2-7; CDR3: CAISGGRGYEQYF; DNA: TGTGCCATCAGTGGCGGGAGAGGCTACGAGCAGTACTTC
size: many; V: TRBV29-1; D: TRBD2; J: TRBJ2-1; CDR3: CSVARTSGYNEQFF; DNA: TGCAGCGTTGCGCGGACTAGCGGTTACAATGAGCAGTTCTTC
size: few; V: TRBV10-3; D: TRBD2; J: TRBJ2-1; CDR3: CAISGASGKGVDEQFF; DNA: TGTGCCATCAGTGGGGCTAGCGGGAAGGGAGTTGATGAGCAGTTCTTC
size: -; V: TRBV6-2/TRBV6-3; D: TRBD2; J: TRBJ2-1; CDR3: CASSYRAGPLYNEQFF; DNA: TGTGCCAGCAGTTATCGAGCGGGACCCCTCTACAATGAGCAGTTCTTC
size: -; V: TRBV5-1; D: -; J: TRBJ1-1; CDR3: CASSSLGAGGTEAFF; DNA: TGCGCCAGCAGCTCCCTGGGGGCAGGAGGAACCGAAGCTTTCTTT
size: -; V: TRBV11-2; D: TRBD2; J: TRBJ2-1; CDR3: CASSFSRLAGTYNEQFF; DNA: TGTGCCAGCAGCTTCAGCCGACTAGCGGGAACTTACAATGAGCAGTTCTTC